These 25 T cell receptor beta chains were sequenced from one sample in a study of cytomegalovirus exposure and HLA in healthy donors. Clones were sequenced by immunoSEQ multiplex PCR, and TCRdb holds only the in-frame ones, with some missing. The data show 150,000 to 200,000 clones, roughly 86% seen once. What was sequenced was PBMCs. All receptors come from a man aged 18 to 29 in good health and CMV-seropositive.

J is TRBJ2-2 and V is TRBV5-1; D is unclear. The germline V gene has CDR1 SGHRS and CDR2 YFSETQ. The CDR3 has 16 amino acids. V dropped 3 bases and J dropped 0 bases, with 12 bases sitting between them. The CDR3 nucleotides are TGCGCCAGCAGCTCGAGAGGCAGCTCGAACACCGGGGAGCTGTTTTTT. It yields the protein CASSSRGSSNTGELFF.

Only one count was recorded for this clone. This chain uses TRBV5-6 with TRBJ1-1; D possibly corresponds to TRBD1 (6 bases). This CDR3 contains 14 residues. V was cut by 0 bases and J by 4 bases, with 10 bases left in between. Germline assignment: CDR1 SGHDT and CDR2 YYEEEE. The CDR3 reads CASSLGRGPTEAFF. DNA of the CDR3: TGTGCCAGCAGCTTGGGCAGGGGCCCCACTGAAGCTTTCTTT.

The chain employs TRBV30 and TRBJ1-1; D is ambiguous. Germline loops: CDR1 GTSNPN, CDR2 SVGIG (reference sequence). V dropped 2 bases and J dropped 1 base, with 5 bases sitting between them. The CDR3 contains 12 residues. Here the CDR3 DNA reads TGTGCCTGGAGTAACAGGAACACTGAAGCTTTCTTT. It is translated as CAWSNRNTEAFF.

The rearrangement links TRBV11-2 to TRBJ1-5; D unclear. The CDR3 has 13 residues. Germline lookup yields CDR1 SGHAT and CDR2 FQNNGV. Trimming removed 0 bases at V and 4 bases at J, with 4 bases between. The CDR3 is CASSLDRNQPQHF. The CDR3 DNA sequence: TGTGCCAGCAGCTTAGACAGGAATCAGCCCCAGCATTTT.

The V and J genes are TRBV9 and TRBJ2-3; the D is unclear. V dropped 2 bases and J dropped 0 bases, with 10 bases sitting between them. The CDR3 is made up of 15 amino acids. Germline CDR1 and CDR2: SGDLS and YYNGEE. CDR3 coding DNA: TGTGCCAGCAGCGTGTTAGCTGCTAGCACAGATACGCAGTATTTT. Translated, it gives CASSVLAASTDTQYF.

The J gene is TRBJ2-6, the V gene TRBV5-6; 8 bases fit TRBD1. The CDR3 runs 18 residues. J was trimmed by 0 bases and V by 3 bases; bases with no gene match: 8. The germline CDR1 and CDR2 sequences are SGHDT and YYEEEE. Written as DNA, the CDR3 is TGTGCCAGCAGCTCACGGACAGGGCCTAGCTCTGGGGCCAACGTCCTGACTTTC. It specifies CASSSRTGPSSGANVLTF.

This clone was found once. The CDR3 DNA reads as TGTGCCAGCGCACAGGGAGTTCTAGACTATGGCTACACCTTC. It yields the protein CASAQGVLDYGYTF. The V and J genes are TRBV7-8 and TRBJ1-2; TRBD1 might be the D (6 bases). Per the germline V gene, CDR1 is SGHVS and CDR2 is FQNEAQ. Trimming took off 8 bases at V and 3 bases at J, with 16 bases between the two ends. This CDR3 is 14 amino acids long.

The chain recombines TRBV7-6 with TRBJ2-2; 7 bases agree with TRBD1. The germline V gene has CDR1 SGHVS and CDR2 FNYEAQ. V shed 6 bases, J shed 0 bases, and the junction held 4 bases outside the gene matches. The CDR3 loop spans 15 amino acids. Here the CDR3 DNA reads TGTGCCAGCAGACCGACAGGGTCGAACACCGGGGAGCTGTTTTTT. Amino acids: CASRPTGSNTGELFF.

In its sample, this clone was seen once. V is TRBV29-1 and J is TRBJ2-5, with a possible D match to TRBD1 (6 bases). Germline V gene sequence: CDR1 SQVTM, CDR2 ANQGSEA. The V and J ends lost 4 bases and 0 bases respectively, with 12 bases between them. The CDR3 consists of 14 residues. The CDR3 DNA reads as TGCAGCGTTGCTATAGGGGGTAACCAAGAGACCCAGTACTTC. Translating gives CSVAIGGNQETQYF.

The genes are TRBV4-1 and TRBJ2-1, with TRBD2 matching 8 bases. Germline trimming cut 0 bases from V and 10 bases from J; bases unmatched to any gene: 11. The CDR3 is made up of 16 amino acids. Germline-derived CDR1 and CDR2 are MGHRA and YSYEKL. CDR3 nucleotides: TGCGCCAGCAGCCAAGAACGGGCGGGAGGCAGCCCAGAGCAGTTCTTC. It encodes CASSQERAGGSPEQFF.

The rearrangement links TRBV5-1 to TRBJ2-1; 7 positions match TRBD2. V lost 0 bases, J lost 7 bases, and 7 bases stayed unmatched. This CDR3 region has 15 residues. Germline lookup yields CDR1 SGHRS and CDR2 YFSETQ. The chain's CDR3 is CASSLELAVTNEQFF. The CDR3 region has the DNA TGCGCCAGCAGCTTGGAGCTAGCGGTTACGAATGAGCAGTTCTTC.

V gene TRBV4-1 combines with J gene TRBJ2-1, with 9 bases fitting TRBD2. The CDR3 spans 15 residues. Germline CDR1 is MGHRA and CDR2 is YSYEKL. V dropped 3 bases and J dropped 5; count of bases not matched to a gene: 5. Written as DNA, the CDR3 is TGCGCCAGCAGCCACCTAGCGGGACCGAACAATGAGCAGTTCTTC. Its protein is CASSHLAGPNNEQFF.

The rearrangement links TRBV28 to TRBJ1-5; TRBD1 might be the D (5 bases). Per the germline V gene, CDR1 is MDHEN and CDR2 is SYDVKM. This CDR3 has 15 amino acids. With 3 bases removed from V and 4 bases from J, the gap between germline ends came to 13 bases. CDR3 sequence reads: CASSFRGQNNQPQHF. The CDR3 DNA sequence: TGTGCCAGCAGTTTCCGTGGACAAAATAATCAGCCCCAGCATTTT.

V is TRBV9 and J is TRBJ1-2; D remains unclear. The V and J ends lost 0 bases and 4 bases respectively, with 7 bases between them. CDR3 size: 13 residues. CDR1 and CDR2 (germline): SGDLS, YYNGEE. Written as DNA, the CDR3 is TGTGCCAGCAGCGTAGTGGCAGGCTATGGCTACACCTTC. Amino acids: CASSVVAGYGYTF.

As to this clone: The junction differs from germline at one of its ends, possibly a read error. The CDR3 bases are TGTGCTAGCAGCCGAGCCCGGGGGGAGACCCAGTACTTC. It yields the protein CASSRARGETQYF. This chain joins TRBV7-7 and TRBJ2-5; weak D call: TRBD2 (6 bases). The CDR3 consists of 13 residues. Per the germline V gene, CDR1 is SSHAT and CDR2 is FNYEAQ (reference sequence).

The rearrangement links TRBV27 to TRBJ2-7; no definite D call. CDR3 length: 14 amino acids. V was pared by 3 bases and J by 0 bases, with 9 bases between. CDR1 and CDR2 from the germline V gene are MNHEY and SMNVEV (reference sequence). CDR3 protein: CASSLRQNSYEQYF. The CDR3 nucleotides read TGTGCCAGCAGTTTGAGGCAGAACTCCTACGAGCAGTACTTC.

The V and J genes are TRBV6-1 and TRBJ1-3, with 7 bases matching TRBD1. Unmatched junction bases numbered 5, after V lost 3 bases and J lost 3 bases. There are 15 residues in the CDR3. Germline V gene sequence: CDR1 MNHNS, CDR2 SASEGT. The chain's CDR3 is CASSEEGGGGNTIYF. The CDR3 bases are TGTGCCAGCAGTGAGGAAGGGGGCGGTGGAAACACCATATATTTT.

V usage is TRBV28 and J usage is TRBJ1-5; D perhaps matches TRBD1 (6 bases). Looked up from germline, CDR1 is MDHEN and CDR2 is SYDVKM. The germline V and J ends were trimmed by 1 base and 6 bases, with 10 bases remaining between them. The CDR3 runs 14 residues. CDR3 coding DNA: TGTGCCAGCAGTTTATTGCAGGGGACTCAGCCCCAGCATTTT. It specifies CASSLLQGTQPQHF.

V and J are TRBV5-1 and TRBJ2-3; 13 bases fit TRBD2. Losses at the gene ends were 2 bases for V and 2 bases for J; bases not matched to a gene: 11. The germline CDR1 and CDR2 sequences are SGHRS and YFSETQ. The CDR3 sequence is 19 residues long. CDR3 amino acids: CASSFGLAGARDNTDTQYF. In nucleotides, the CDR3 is TGCGCCAGCAGCTTTGGACTAGCGGGAGCACGAGATAACACAGATACGCAGTATTTT. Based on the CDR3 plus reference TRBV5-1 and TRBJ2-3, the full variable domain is KAGVTQTPRYLIKTRGQQVTLSCSPISGHRSVSWYQQTPGQGLQFLFEYFSETQRNKGNFPGRFSGRQFSNSRSEMNVSTLELGDSALYLCASSFGLAGARDNTDTQYFGPGTRLTVL.

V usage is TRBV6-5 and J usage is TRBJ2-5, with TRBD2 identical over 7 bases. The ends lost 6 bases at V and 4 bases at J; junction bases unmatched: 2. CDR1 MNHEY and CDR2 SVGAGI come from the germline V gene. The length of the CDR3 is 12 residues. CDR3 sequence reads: CASSSSGETQYF. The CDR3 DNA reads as TGTGCCAGCAGCTCTAGCGGAGAGACCCAGTACTTC.

Here the CDR3 DNA reads TGTGCCAGCAGCGCCTTCAGGGGCCCCAATGAAAAACTGTTTTTT. This gives the protein CASSAFRGPNEKLFF. J is TRBJ1-4 and V is TRBV7-9, with D possibly matching TRBD1 (6 bases). CDR1 is SEHNR, CDR2 FQNEAQ, per germline (reference sequence). CDR3 length equals 15 residues. V was clipped by 5 bases and J by 5 bases, with 15 bases between them.

CDR3 bases: TGTGCCAGCAGTTCAAGACAGTTCTACGAGCAGTACTTC. This encodes CASSSRQFYEQYF. V and J are TRBV28 and TRBJ2-7, with D maybe TRBD1 (5 bases). V lost 4 bases, J lost 3 bases, and 10 bases lay in between. CDR1 MDHEN and CDR2 SYDVKM come from the germline V gene. The CDR3 extends over 13 amino acids.

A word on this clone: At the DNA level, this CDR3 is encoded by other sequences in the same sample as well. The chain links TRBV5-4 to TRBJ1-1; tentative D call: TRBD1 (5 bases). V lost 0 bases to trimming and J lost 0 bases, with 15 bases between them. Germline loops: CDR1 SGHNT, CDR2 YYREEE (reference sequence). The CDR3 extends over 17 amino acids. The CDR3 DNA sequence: TGTGCCAGCAGCTTGGGGGTGTTGGCGGGACTGAACACTGAAGCTTTCTTT. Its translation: CASSLGVLAGLNTEAFF.

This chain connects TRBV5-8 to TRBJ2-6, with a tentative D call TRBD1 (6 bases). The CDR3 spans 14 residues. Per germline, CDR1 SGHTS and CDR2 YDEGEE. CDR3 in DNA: TGTGAATCCCGAGGGGGCTCTGGGGCCAACGTCCTGACTTTC. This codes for CESRGGSGANVLTF.

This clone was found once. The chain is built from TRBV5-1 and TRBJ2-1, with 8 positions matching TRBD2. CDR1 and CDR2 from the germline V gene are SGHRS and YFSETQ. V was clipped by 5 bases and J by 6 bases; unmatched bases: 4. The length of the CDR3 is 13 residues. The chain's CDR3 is CASRGLVGNEQFF. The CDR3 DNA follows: TGCGCCAGCAGGGGACTAGTTGGCAATGAGCAGTTCTTC.